The 24 T cell receptor beta chains given below trace back to one sample, sequenced in a study of control samples from healthy donors and cancer patients. Assay: immunoSEQ multiplex PCR; the TCRdb copy retains only in-frame clones and omits some. The repertoire has approximately 82,000 clones, approximately 94% of them found once; the top ten carry 4.5% to 5.5%. Sample: blood. The source is a woman between 18 and 29 years old in good health.

The chain recombines TRBV7-2 with TRBJ2-7; TRBD1 aligns across 7 bases. V dropped 3 bases and J dropped 2; count of bases not matched to a gene: 7. The CDR3 has 15 residues. Germline V gene data show CDR1 as SGHTA and CDR2 as FQGNSA. The CDR3 spells CASSLRTGAAYEQYF. CDR3 coding DNA: TGTGCCAGCAGCTTGAGGACAGGCGCCGCCTACGAGCAGTACTTC. The whole variable domain, remainder taken from reference TRBV7-2 and TRBJ2-7, is GAGVSQSPSNKVTEKGKDVELRCDPISGHTALYWYRQSLGQGLEFLIYFQGNSAPDKSGLPSDRFSAERTGGSVSTLTIQRTQQEDSAVYLCASSLRTGAAYEQYFGPGTRLTVT.

This chain joins TRBV2 and TRBJ2-3; D is unclear. The CDR3 totals 14 residues. Per the germline V gene, CDR1 is SNHLY and CDR2 is FYNNEI. The V end was cut by 8 bases, the J end by 7 bases, with 19 bases between. This chain's CDR3 is CASLPPGSMNTQYF. In nucleotides, the CDR3 is TGTGCCAGCTTGCCCCCGGGTTCTATGAATACGCAGTATTTT.

The rearrangement uses TRBV6-6 and TRBJ1-2; 7 positions match TRBD1. The CDR3 totals 13 residues. V dropped 7 bases and J dropped 3; count of bases not matched to a gene: 5. The germline V gene has CDR1 MNHNY and CDR2 SVGAGI (reference sequence). CDR3 loop: CASTSGTDYGYTF. CDR3 bases: TGTGCCAGCACCTCCGGGACAGACTATGGCTACACCTTC.

The CDR3 DNA reads TGTGCCAGCAGCTTACAGGGTCAGCAAGAGACCCAGTACTTC. Protein product: CASSLQGQQETQYF. The gene calls are TRBV6-5 and TRBJ2-5; weak D call: TRBD1 (6 bases). CDR3 size: 14 residues. The germline gives CDR1 MNHEY, CDR2 SVGAGI. Deletions cut 6 bases from V and 2 bases from J, with 13 bases between.

The chain recombines TRBV28 with TRBJ1-2; the D is unclear. The ends were cut back, 2 bases at V and 1 base at J, with 8 bases in the middle. Germline lookup yields CDR1 MDHEN and CDR2 SYDVKM. The CDR3 consists of 14 residues. CDR3 nucleotides: TGTGCCAGCAGTTTAGGGTGGGATAACTATGGCTACACCTTC. Protein sequence: CASSLGWDNYGYTF.

V is TRBV10-3 and J is TRBJ2-5; TRBD1 aligns across 12 bases. CDR1 and CDR2 (germline): ENHRY, SYGVKD. J lost 4 bases, V lost 6 bases, and 3 bases had no gene match. This CDR3 spans 14 amino acids. In nucleotides, the CDR3 is TGTGCCATCAGCCGGGACAGGGGGCCAGAGACCCAGTACTTC. This codes for CAISRDRGPETQYF.

V usage is TRBV5-1 and J usage is TRBJ1-6, with D perhaps TRBD1 (5 bases). The V gene's germline CDR1 is SGHRS and CDR2 YFSETQ. Trimming removed 0 bases from V and 8 bases from J, with 15 bases in between. The CDR3 contains 16 residues. The CDR3 nucleotides read TGCGCCAGCAGCTTGGGAGCGGGGGGAGTTGATTCACCCCTCCACTTT. Amino acids: CASSLGAGGVDSPLHF.

This clone came up once. This chain links TRBV20-1 with TRBJ2-1, with a possible D match to TRBD2 (7 bases). The V end lost 3 bases, the J end lost 1 base, and 13 bases lay between the germline ends. CDR3 length equals 15 residues. Germline V gene data show CDR1 as DFQATT and CDR2 as SNEGSKA (reference sequence). The CDR3 bases are TGCAGTGCTAGTGTGGGAGGGGGGTCCTACAATGAGCAGTTCTTC. This codes for CSASVGGGSYNEQFF.

As to this clone: Other DNA sequences in the sample encode the same CDR3. The V gene is TRBV5-1, the J gene TRBJ2-7, with TRBD1 as a possible D gene (6 bases). The CDR3 contains 14 residues. From germline, CDR1 is SGHRS and CDR2 YFSETQ. V was trimmed by 4 bases and J by 0 bases, leaving 11 bases between them. The CDR3 region has the DNA TGCGCCAGCAGCAGTACAGGGAGCTCCTACGAGCAGTACTTC. Its protein product is CASSSTGSSYEQYF.

This chain connects TRBV5-4 to TRBJ2-7, with TRBD1 identical over 8 bases. Trimming at V came to 1 base and at J to 2 bases, leaving 2 bases not matched to a gene. Germline values: CDR1 SGHNT, CDR2 YYREEE (reference sequence). CDR3 length equals 14 residues. The CDR3 region is CASSLSGGPYEQYF. CDR3 nucleotides: TGTGCCAGCAGCTTGTCAGGGGGCCCCTACGAGCAGTACTTC.

The chain couples TRBV6-5 to TRBJ1-2, with TRBD1 matching 9 bases. Germline V gene lookup returns CDR1 MNHEY and CDR2 SVGAGI. This CDR3 is built from 15 residues. The trim removed 6 bases at V and 6 bases at J, leaving 11 bases unmatched. CDR3 region: CASRARATGGNGYTF. CDR3 nucleotides: TGTGCCAGCAGGGCGAGGGCGACAGGGGGTAATGGCTACACCTTC.

This clone was observed once. CDR3 in amino acids: CASRETGTGANVLTF. CDR3 sequence (DNA): TGTGCCAGCAGGGAAACAGGGACTGGGGCCAACGTCCTGACTTTC. The J gene is TRBJ2-6, the V gene TRBV28; possible D gene TRBD1, 6 bases. V was cut by 6 bases and J by 2 bases, with 11 bases left in between. The germline gives CDR1 MDHEN, CDR2 SYDVKM. This CDR3 spans 15 amino acids.

The genes are TRBV10-3 and TRBJ2-5; D is perhaps TRBD2 (6 bases). This CDR3 is 17 amino acids long. Trimming left V 8 bases short and J 3 bases short, with 25 bases between. Per germline, CDR1 ENHRY and CDR2 SYGVKD. DNA for the CDR3: TGTGCCATCTCGGCCCTCGGGGCTAGCGAGACTAAAGAGACCCAGTACTTC. Its translation is CAISALGASETKETQYF.

The V and J genes are TRBV28 and TRBJ1-6, with D perhaps matching TRBD1 (5 bases). V lost 4 bases, J lost 0 bases, and 10 bases lay in between. CDR3 length: 16 residues. Per germline, CDR1 MDHEN and CDR2 SYDVKM. The DNA for the CDR3 is TGTGCCAGCAGTTACGGGGGGGGCTCCTATAATTCACCCCTCCACTTT. It yields the protein CASSYGGGSYNSPLHF. The whole variable domain, filled in from reference TRBV28 and TRBJ1-6, reads DVKVTQSSRYLVKRTGEKVFLECVQDMDHENMFWYRQDPGLGLRLIYFSYDVKMKEKGDIPEGYSVSREKKERFSLILESASTNQTSMYLCASSYGGGSYNSPLHFGNGTRLTVT.

This chain joins TRBV25-1 and TRBJ2-6; maybe TRBD2 (5 bases). Trimming pared 5 bases from V and 0 bases from J, leaving 11 bases between. This CDR3 is 16 amino acids long. Germline V lookup: CDR1 MGHDK, CDR2 SYGVNS. The CDR3 DNA sequence: TGTGCCAGCAGTAAATTCGGAGGCTCTGGGGCCAACGTCCTGACTTTC. Translating gives CASSKFGGSGANVLTF. Full variable domain (rest looked up from reference TRBV25-1 and TRBJ2-6): EADIYQTPRYLVIGTGKKITLECSQTMGHDKMYWYQQDPGMELHLIHYSYGVNSTEKGDLSSESTVSRIRTEHFPLTLESARPSHTSQYLCASSKFGGSGANVLTFGAGSRLTVL.

The chain has TRBV28 and TRBJ1-5; 11 bases fit TRBD1. Per the germline V gene, CDR1 is MDHEN and CDR2 is SYDVKM. The CDR3 spans 14 residues. V shed 6 bases and J 5 bases; nucleotides not matched to a gene: 3. CDR3 protein: CASSSGQGDQPQHF. The DNA of the CDR3 is TGTGCCAGCAGCTCGGGACAGGGGGATCAGCCCCAGCATTTT.

This sequence joins TRBV11-1 and TRBJ2-3, with 8 bases aligning to TRBD2. The CDR3 loop spans 16 amino acids. Germline-derived CDR1 and CDR2 are SGHAT and FQDESV (reference sequence). After removal of 4 bases from V and 0 bases from J, the junction contained 6 bases not matched to a gene. CDR3 in amino acids: CASSWIRGGSTDTQYF. The CDR3 bases are TGTGCCAGCAGCTGGATCCGGGGGGGTAGCACAGATACGCAGTATTTT.

The chain's CDR3 is CASSNYHRGLGGYTF. In nucleotides, the CDR3 is TGTGCCAGCTCAAATTACCACAGGGGGCTCGGTGGCTACACCTTC. The chain couples TRBV28 to TRBJ1-2; 9 nucleotides agree with TRBD1. Germline lookup yields CDR1 MDHEN and CDR2 SYDVKM. Trimming cost V 8 bases and J 7 bases; bases outside gene matches: 14. The length of the CDR3 is 15 residues.

This chain joins TRBV27 and TRBJ2-1; 7 nucleotides line up with TRBD2. Germline values: CDR1 MNHEY, CDR2 SMNVEV (reference sequence). Losses at the gene ends were 2 bases for V and 3 bases for J; bases not matched to a gene: 7. This CDR3 has 16 residues. The DNA of the CDR3 is TGTGCCAGCAGTTTAAGCGGACTAGTTGGCTACAATGAGCAGTTCTTC. This encodes CASSLSGLVGYNEQFF.

This clone appeared a single time. In DNA, the CDR3 is TGTGCCAGCAGCGAATCCTTGGGGACGGTGGCTGAAGCTTTCTTT. Protein product: CASSESLGTVAEAFF. V is TRBV9 and J is TRBJ1-1, with TRBD1 as a possible D gene (5 bases). CDR3 length: 15 amino acids. Looked up from germline, CDR1 is SGDLS and CDR2 is YYNGEE. Between the trimmed V and J ends, which lost 3 bases and 6 bases, there was a span of 18 bases. Supplemented by reference TRBV9 and TRBJ1-1, the full variable domain reads DSGVTQTPKHLITATGQRVTLRCSPRSGDLSVYWYQQSLDQGLQFLIQYYNGEERAKGNILERFSAQQFPDLHSELNLSSLELGDSALYFCASSESLGTVAEAFFGQGTRLTVV.

This chain connects TRBV6-5 to TRBJ1-1, with TRBD1 identical over 7 bases. V dropped 6 bases and J dropped 4; count of bases not matched to a gene: 5. There are 13 residues in the CDR3. From germline, CDR1 is MNHEY and CDR2 SVGAGI. The CDR3 DNA is TGTGCCAGCAGGCGACAGGGCTCCACTGAAGCTTTCTTT. Amino acids: CASRRQGSTEAFF.

The CDR3 DNA follows: TGCGCCAGCAGCTTGGACATGGCTGAAGCTTTCTTT. Protein: CASSLDMAEAFF. V and J are TRBV5-1 and TRBJ1-1; D not certain. Trimming stripped 0 bases from V and 6 bases from J, with 6 bases between. The germline CDR1 and CDR2 sequences are SGHRS and YFSETQ. This CDR3 contains 12 residues.

CDR3 coding DNA: TGTGCCAGCAGTCCGGGACAGGGAGGTCAGCCCCAGCATTTT. The encoded protein is CASSPGQGGQPQHF. V usage is TRBV28 and J usage is TRBJ1-5; the match to TRBD1 covers 9 bases. CDR1 is MDHEN and CDR2 is SYDVKM in the germline V gene. There are 14 residues in the CDR3. V trimming: 5 bases; J trimming: 6 bases; junction bases outside the gene matches: 5.

The chain links TRBV28 to TRBJ1-3; 9 bases fit TRBD1. Germline-derived CDR1 and CDR2 are MDHEN and SYDVKM. J gave up 8 bases and V 3 bases, and 5 bases lay outside the gene matches. CDR3 length: 14 residues. The CDR3 sequence: CASSFQDRGDTIYF. For the CDR3, the DNA is TGTGCCAGCAGTTTCCAAGACAGGGGGGACACCATATATTTT. The whole variable domain, filled in from reference TRBV28 and TRBJ1-3, reads DVKVTQSSRYLVKRTGEKVFLECVQDMDHENMFWYRQDPGLGLRLIYFSYDVKMKEKGDIPEGYSVSREKKERFSLILESASTNQTSMYLCASSFQDRGDTIYFGEGSWLTVV.